This T cell receptor (beta chain) was recovered during a study of regulatory T cells in long-lasting Graves disease. This clonotype turned up a few times. Its antigen is undetermined. Time point in this sample: persistent/refractory GD, antithyroid drugs over 5 years with positive TRAb. Extracted PBMC RNA gave rise to the TCR library. V lost 1 base, J lost 6 bases, and 13 bases lay in between. CDR1 and CDR2 (germline): MDHEN, SYDVKM. The CDR3 extends over 16 amino acids. Study outcomes and limitations: With persistent disease, TRBV28, TRBJ1-2 and TRBJ2-5 were the favored segments. Results may be inaccurate due to the small sample size. New patients shared fewer public clonotypes (about 1,000) than persistent patients did (around 3,000).

Building of the TCR beta libraries involved iRepertoire HTBI primers and Arm-PCR of CDR3 regions. Per the study methods: Detected in the samples were about 60 TRBV and 12 to 15 TRBJ segments. Using its own MiXCR run on the multiplex PCR reads, TCRdb lists one record per CDR3 protein. In this record, the V and J calls reflect TCRdb's handling and not the investigators' own analysis. The table shows 400,000 to 450,000 distinct CDR3 sequences, with about 20% occurring only once. Sequencing was performed on peripheral blood mononuclear cells (PBMCs), taken when the disease was refractory, from a patient treated with antithyroid drugs. The clonotype was recovered from a female donor with Graves disease. The gene calls are TRBV28 and TRBJ1-6, with a possible D match to TRBD1 (6 bases). The CDR3 sequence is CASSLSLQGPNSPLHF. The CDR3 bases are TGTGCCAGCAGTTTATCCTTACAGGGCCCTAATTCACCCCTCCACTTT.